Here is one TCR beta chain with its context. Its antigen is not known. This entry is derived from a study of CD8 T cells in ankylosing spondylitis. Study findings and constraints: Matched ankylosing spondylitis synovial fluid reportedly contained a significantly enriched population of disease-linked clones. Clones linked to the disease showed a CD8+ phenotype. They occurred at relatively low frequencies in peripheral blood. What appeared characteristic of ankylosing spondylitis blood was a TCR beta motif of several highly homologous variants. Earlier literature documents some of the motif variants in reactive arthritis synovial fluid and blood.

With molecular barcodes, quantitative 5'-RACE was used to make the TCR beta libraries. One entry per CDR3 protein results from TCRdb running MiXCR on the 5' RACE reads. The sample lists some 800,000 distinct CDR3 sequences, about 10% seen once, with approximately 0.5% in the top ten. CDR1 and CDR2 (germline): DFQATT, SNEGSKA (reference sequence). The ends were cut back, 0 bases at V and 2 bases at J, with 14 bases in the middle. The CDR3 loop spans 16 amino acids. The chain recombines TRBV20-1 with TRBJ1-3; D may be TRBD1 (5 bases). The TCR comes from a male donor with ankylosing spondylitis. The specimen was blood, either unsorted or a sorted T cell fraction (not recorded which). Here the CDR3 reads CSAREGTALAGNTIYF. The CDR3 DNA reads TGCAGTGCTAGAGAAGGGACGGCGCTGGCTGGAAACACCATATATTTT.